The entry below describes one TCR beta chain. The source of the sample is a study of T cells of healthy individuals. The V gene lost 3 bases and the J gene lost 4 bases, with 7 bases spanning the gap. This CDR3 has 13 amino acids. Each CDR3 protein gets one entry after TCRdb re-called the 5' RACE reads with MiXCR. Among some 100,000 distinct CDR3 sequences listed, 15% to 20% were seen once. The source of this sequence is a human donor in good health. The chain couples TRBV12-3 or TRBV12-4 to TRBJ1-3; D unclear. The CDR3 reads CASSFLEGNTIYF. The CDR3, as DNA: TGTGCCAGCAGTTTTCTTGAGGGAAACACCATATATTTT.